A selection of T cell receptor beta chains follows, all from one sample in a study of blood T cells in healthy people across ages. TCRdb ran MiXCR on the 5' RACE reads and lists one entry per CDR3 protein. This sample has 910,000 or so distinct CDR3 sequences, with around 54% found just once. The specimen was blood. These receptors were obtained from a woman aged 55-75 years in good health. Each CDR3 is given with its conserved first and last residue. A D gene is named only where the DNA matches it firmly. A clone size is listed for some rows: how often the clone was seen (once, few, many), or a class if it is expanded.

D | J | length | size | V | DNA | CDR3
NA | TRBJ1-2 | 14 | few | TRBV6-1 | TGTGCCGGAACACCCCTCACGGCTAACTATGGCTACACCTTC | CAGTPLTANYGYTF
TRBD2 | TRBJ2-1 | 17 | few | TRBV4-3 | TGCGCCAGCAGCCAAGTCAAACTAGCGGGAGCAAACAATGAGCAGTTCTTC | CASSQVKLAGANNEQFF
TRBD1 | TRBJ2-7 | 15 | NA | TRBV5-5 | TGTGCCAGCAGTACGGACAGGTGGGGTGACTACGAGCAGTACTTC | CASSTDRWGDYEQYF
NA | TRBJ2-1 | 15 | NA | TRBV5-4 | TGTGCCAGCAGAATGGTGGGAGGAACCTACAATGAGCAGTTCTTC | CASRMVGGTYNEQFF
TRBD1 | TRBJ2-6 | 18 | NA | TRBV6-1 | TGTGCCAGCAGTAAATTTACCGGGACAGGCTCGGGGGCCAACGTCCTGACTTTC | CASSKFTGTGSGANVLTF
TRBD2 | TRBJ2-5 | 13 | once | TRBV7-2 | TGTGCCACCCAGCGGGAGGTCCAAGAGACCCAGTACTTC | CATQREVQETQYF
NA | TRBJ2-3 | 16 | once | TRBV6-5 | TGTGCCAGCAGTTACCCCGCGGGTGGGGACACAGATGCGCAGTATTTT | CASSYPAGGDTDAQYF
NA | TRBJ2-7 | 15 | few | TRBV6-6 | TGTGCCAGCAGTCCACAACAGAGGAAGGGCCACGAGCAGTACTTC | CASSPQQRKGHEQYF
TRBD2 | TRBJ2-7 | 17 | NA | TRBV4-1 | TGCGCCAGCAGCCTTTCCCTGACTAGCGGGAGCGGGTTAGGGCAGTACTTC | CASSLSLTSGSGLGQYF
TRBD2 | TRBJ2-3 | 15 | few | TRBV29-1 | TGCAGCGTCAATCCTAAGCGGGGGAGCACAGATACGCAGTATTTT | CSVNPKRGSTDTQYF
TRBD2 | TRBJ2-1 | 15 | NA | TRBV20-1 | TGCAGTGCTAGTTGGTCTGCGGGAGAAGCAAATGAGCAGTTCTTC | CSASWSAGEANEQFF
NA | TRBJ2-6 | 14 | NA | TRBV21-1 | TGTGCCAGGACTCCGGACCGTCCCCCCAGCGTCCTGACTTTC | CARTPDRPPSVLTF
NA | TRBJ2-7 | 14 | NA | TRBV5-1 | TGCGCCAGCAGTCTTGGTGCAGGGCGGAACGAGCAGTACTTC | CASSLGAGRNEQYF